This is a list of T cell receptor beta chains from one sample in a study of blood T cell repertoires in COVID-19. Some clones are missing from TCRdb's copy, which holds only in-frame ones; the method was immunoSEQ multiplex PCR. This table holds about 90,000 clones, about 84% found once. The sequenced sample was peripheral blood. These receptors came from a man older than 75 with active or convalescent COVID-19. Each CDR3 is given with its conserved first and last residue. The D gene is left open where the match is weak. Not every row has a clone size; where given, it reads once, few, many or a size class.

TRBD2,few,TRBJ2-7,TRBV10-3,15,TGTGCCATCACCTCCCTAGCGGGGACCCGCTACGAGCAGTACTTC,CAITSLAGTRYEQYF
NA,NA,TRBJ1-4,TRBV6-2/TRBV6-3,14,TGTGCCAGCAGTTCAGGGGTTTTTAGAGAAAAACTGTTTTTT,CASSSGVFREKLFF
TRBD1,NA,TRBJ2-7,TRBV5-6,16,TGTGCCAGCAGCTTGGTCGGACAGGGGGCCGCCTACGAGCAGTACTTC,CASSLVGQGAAYEQYF
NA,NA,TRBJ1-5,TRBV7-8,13,TGTGCCAGCAGCCGCCCCGGGGGTCAGCCCCAGCATTTT,CASSRPGGQPQHF
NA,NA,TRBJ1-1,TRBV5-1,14,TGCGCCAGCAGCTTGTACTCTGGGAACACTGAAGCTTTCTTT,CASSLYSGNTEAFF
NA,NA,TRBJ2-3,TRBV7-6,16,TGTGCCAGCAGCTTAATGGTGGGGGGGCTGACAGATACGCAGTATTTT,CASSLMVGGLTDTQYF
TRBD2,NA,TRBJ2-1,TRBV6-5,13,TGTGCCAGCAGCCGGGGGGGGGATCAAGAGCAGTTCTTC,CASSRGGDQEQFF
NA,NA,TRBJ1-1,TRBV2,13,TGTGCCAGCAGAGCCCGAGCGTCGCCTGAAGCTTTCTTT,CASRARASPEAFF
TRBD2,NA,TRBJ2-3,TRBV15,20,TGTGCCACCAGCAGAGGTCTGCTAGCGGGATATAATATAAGCACAGATACGCAGTATTTT,CATSRGLLAGYNISTDTQYF
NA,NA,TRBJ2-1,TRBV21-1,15,TGTGCCAGCAGCAAAGGGGGAACTAGACACAATGAGCAGTTCTTC,CASSKGGTRHNEQFF
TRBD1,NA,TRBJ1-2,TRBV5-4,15,TGTGCCAGCAGCCCCACTCCGACAGGGAACTATGGCTACACCTTC,CASSPTPTGNYGYTF
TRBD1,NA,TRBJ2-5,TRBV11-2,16,TGTGCCAGCAGCTCCCGCGGGACAGGGGTCACAGAGACCCAGTACTTC,CASSSRGTGVTETQYF
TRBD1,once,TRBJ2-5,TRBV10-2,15,TGCGCCAGCAGTGAAGAAGACAGGGGGCAAGAGACCCAGTACTTC,CASSEEDRGQETQYF
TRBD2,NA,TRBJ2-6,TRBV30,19,TGTGCCTGGAGTGTATCTAGCGGGGGCTCCCTCTCTGGGGCCAACGTCCTGACTTTC,CAWSVSSGGSLSGANVLTF
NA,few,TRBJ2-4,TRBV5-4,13,TGTGCCAGCAGCCCGGACAGACAAAACATTCAGTACTTC,CASSPDRQNIQYF
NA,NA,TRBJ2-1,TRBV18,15,TGTGCCAGCTCACTCGCGGGTCTGGGCGGCAATGAGCAGTTCTTC,CASSLAGLGGNEQFF
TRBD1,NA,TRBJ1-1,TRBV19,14,TGTGCCAGTAGTAGGGGACAGGGCCCTTTCTCAGCTTTCTTT,CASSRGQGPFSAFF
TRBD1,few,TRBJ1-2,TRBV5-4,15,TGTGCCAGCAGCTTGCATGGAACAGGGGGCTATGGCTACACCTTC,CASSLHGTGGYGYTF
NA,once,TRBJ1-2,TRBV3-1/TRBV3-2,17,TGTGCCAGCTCCACTACTTCAACAGGGAATACTAACTATGGCTACACCTTC,CASSTTSTGNTNYGYTF
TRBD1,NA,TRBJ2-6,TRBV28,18,TGTGCCAGCAGTTTTCTGACAGGGGGAGTATCTGGGGCCAACGTCCTGACTTTC,CASSFLTGGVSGANVLTF
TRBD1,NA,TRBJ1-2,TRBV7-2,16,TGTGCCAGCAGCTTGGCGGGACAGGGGTTTAACTATGGCTACACCTTC,CASSLAGQGFNYGYTF
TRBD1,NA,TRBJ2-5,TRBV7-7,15,TGTGCTAGCAGCCCTACAGGGACAGGGGCAGAGACCCAGTACTTC,CASSPTGTGAETQYF
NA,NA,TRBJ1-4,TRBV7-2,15,TGTGCCAGCAGCTTAACAGGGTTAACCGCGGAAAAACTGTTTTTT,CASSLTGLTAEKLFF
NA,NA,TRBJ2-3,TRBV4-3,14,TGCGCCAGCAGCCAAGATTTCGGGGGAGATACGCAGTATTTT,CASSQDFGGDTQYF
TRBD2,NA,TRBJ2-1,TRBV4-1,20,TGCGCCAGCAGCCAAGATTGGTTACCGGCGGGGGGGAGCTCCTACAATGAGCAGTTCTTC,CASSQDWLPAGGSSYNEQFF
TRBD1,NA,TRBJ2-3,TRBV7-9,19,TGTGCCAGCAGCTTACCGATCTTCGGACAGGTCGGATTTGGAGATACGCAGTATTTT,CASSLPIFGQVGFGDTQYF
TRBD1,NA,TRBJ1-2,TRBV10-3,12,TGTGCCATCACAGGGACAGGGGTAGGCTACACCTTC,CAITGTGVGYTF
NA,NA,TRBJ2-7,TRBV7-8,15,TGTGCCAGCAGCTCTCACCAGGGCAGCTCCTACGAGCAGTACTTC,CASSSHQGSSYEQYF
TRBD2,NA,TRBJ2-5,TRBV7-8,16,TGTGCCAGCAGCTTAGTGGTAGCGGGGGGGCAAGAGACCCAGTACTTC,CASSLVVAGGQETQYF
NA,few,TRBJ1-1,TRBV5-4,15,TGTGCCAGCAGCTTTGTTCATCCTAGGAGCACTGAAGCTTTCTTT,CASSFVHPRSTEAFF
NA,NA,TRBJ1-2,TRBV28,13,TGTGCCAGCAGTCCACCCGCCACTCGTGGCTACACCTTC,CASSPPATRGYTF
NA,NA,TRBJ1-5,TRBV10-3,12,TGTGCCACAGGGGATAGCAATCAGCCCCAGCATTTT,CATGDSNQPQHF
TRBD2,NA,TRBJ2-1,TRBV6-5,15,TGTGCCAGCGGGGTAGGGACTAGCGGGGGGAATGAGCAGTTCTTC,CASGVGTSGGNEQFF
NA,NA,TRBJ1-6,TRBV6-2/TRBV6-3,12,TGTGCCAGCAGCCCTGCGGGTTCACCCCTCCACTTT,CASSPAGSPLHF
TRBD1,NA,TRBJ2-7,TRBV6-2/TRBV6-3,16,TGTGCCAGCAGCTCCCCGGGACAGGCGTACTCCTACGAGCAGTACTTC,CASSSPGQAYSYEQYF
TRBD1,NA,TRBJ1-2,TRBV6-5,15,TGTGCCAGCAACGTGGGACAGGGTTTGACCTATGGCTACACCTTC,CASNVGQGLTYGYTF
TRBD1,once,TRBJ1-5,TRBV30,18,TGTGCCTGGAGTGTATTCGTACAGGGGCAAAGTAGCAATCAGCCCCAGCATTTT,CAWSVFVQGQSSNQPQHF
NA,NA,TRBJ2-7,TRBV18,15,TGTGCCAGCTCACCACCAAGGGGATTTTTCGGCGAGCAGTACTTC,CASSPPRGFFGEQYF
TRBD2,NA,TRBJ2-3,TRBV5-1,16,TGCGCCAGCAGCCCGGTCCCTCTAGCGGGGGCAGATACGCAGTATTTT,CASSPVPLAGADTQYF
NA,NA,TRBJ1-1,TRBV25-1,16,TGTGCCAGCAGTGAAGGGACACGAGGAATGAACACTGAAGCTTTCTTT,CASSEGTRGMNTEAFF
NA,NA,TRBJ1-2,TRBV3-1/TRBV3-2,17,TGTGCCAGCAGCCAAGATCTATCTATCTCCGACAGCTATGGCTACACCTTC,CASSQDLSISDSYGYTF
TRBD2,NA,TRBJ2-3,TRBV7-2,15,TGTGCCAGCAGCTTAGTTAGCGGGGTAACAGATACGCAGTATTTT,CASSLVSGVTDTQYF